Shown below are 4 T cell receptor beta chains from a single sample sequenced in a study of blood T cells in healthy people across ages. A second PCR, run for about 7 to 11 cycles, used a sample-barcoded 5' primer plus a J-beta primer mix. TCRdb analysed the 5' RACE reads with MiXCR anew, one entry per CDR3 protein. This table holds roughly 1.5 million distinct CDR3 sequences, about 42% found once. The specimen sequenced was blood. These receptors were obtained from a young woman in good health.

CDR3 sequence: CSASHRTRSRDEQFF. The CDR3 nucleotides read TGCAGTGCTAGTCATAGGACTAGGAGTCGCGATGAGCAGTTCTTC. The chain couples TRBV20-1 to TRBJ2-1; 7 bases align to TRBD2. The CDR3 sequence is 15 residues long. The V gene's germline CDR1 is DFQATT and CDR2 SNEGSKA (reference sequence). V lost 3 bases, J lost 8 bases, and 13 bases stayed unmatched.

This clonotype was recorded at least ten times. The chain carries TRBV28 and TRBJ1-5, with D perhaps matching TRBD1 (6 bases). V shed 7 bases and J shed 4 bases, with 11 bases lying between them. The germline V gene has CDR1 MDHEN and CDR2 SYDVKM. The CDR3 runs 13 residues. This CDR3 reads CASTGEGNQPQHF. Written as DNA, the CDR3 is TGTGCCAGCACAGGGGAGGGGAATCAGCCCCAGCATTTT.

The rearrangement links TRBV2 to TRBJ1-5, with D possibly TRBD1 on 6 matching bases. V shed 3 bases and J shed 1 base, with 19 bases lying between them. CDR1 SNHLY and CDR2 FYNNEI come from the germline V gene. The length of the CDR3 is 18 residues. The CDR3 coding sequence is TGTGCCAGCAGTGAGGTCAGGGGCTTCGGTACCAGCAATCAGCCCCAGCATTTT. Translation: CASSEVRGFGTSNQPQHF.

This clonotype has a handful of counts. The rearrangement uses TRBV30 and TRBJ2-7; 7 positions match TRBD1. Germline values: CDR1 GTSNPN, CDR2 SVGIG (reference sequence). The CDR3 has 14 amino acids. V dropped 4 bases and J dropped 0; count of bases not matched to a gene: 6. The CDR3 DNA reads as TGTGCCTGGAATAGGGACAGCAGCTCCTACGAGCAGTACTTC. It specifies CAWNRDSSSYEQYF.